The entry that follows covers one T cell receptor beta chain sequence. V lost 5 bases and J lost 0, with 13 bases in between. The CDR3 is made up of 15 amino acids. Germline lookup yields CDR1 MNHNY and CDR2 SVGAGI (reference sequence). This record comes from a study of cytomegalovirus exposure and HLA in healthy donors. TCRdb's table, derived via immunoSEQ multiplex PCR, lists solely in-frame clones and lacks some. Here the sample spans 150,000 to 200,000 clones, 86% being singletons. The source of this sequence is a young woman in good health and CMV-seronegative. V usage is TRBV6-6 and J usage is TRBJ1-2, with a weak D call TRBD1 (5 bases). Sequencing input: PBMCs. CDR3 nucleotides: TGTGCCAGCAGTGGCGACAGCCTCACTAACTATGGCTACACCTTC. This sequence encodes CASSGDSLTNYGYTF.